This T cell receptor (beta chain) was sequenced for a study of blood T cell repertoires in COVID-19. For the study at large: Collection of acute and convalescent COVID-19 samples took place in the United States, Italy and Spain.

Looked up from germline, CDR1 is SGHDT and CDR2 is YYEEEE. The CDR3 contains 13 residues. With regard to this clone: Germline and junction disagree at one end, which may indicate a read error.

Per the study methods: Reference gene primer amplification gave estimated nucleated cell counts. Produced via immunoSEQ multiplex PCR; TCRdb's table is partial and in-frame only. The V and J calls and the clone size are those of that table, but D and trimming were determined from the DNA. The repertoire has a few hundred thousand clones, approximately 85% of them found once; the top ten carry 7.2%. The chain joins TRBV5-6 to TRBJ2-7; TRBD1 aligns across 7 bases. The clonotype was recovered from a human donor in a cohort sampled during active COVID-19. What was sequenced was peripheral blood. CDR3 loop: CASSWADRSGQDF. In DNA form, the CDR3 reads TGTGCCAGCAGCTGGGCGGACAGGTCCGGGCAGGACTTC.